The 17 T cell receptor beta chains reported below all come from one sample, sequenced in a study of beta chain features in type 1 diabetes. Antigens for these TCRs are unknown. As every portion of the isolated RNA was reverse transcribed, the sequencing read expressed TCRB transcripts. Sequenced by immunoSEQ multiplex PCR; TCRdb stores in-frame clones only, minus some. The sample contains hundreds of thousands of clones, roughly an eighth of which appear only once. General study findings and limits: Type 1 diabetes patients had moderately but significantly shorter TCRB CDR3s in all four CD4+ subsets.

Material: naive CD4+ T cells from blood. Source of these receptors: a man aged 18 to 30 with type 1 diabetes.

The J gene is TRBJ1-5, the V gene TRBV10-3; no firm D call. This CDR3 is 14 amino acids long. V shed 11 bases and J shed 0 bases, with 14 bases lying between them. The germline gives CDR1 ENHRY, CDR2 SYGVKD. CDR3 nucleotides: TGTGCCTCGAATATCGGCAATAGCAATCAGCCCCAGCATTTT. Amino acids: CASNIGNSNQPQHF.

This clone was seen a few times. CDR3 residues: CASSGDRGETQYF. CDR3 sequence (DNA): TGTGCCAGCAGTGGTGACAGGGGGGAGACCCAGTACTTC. The chain links TRBV6-1 to TRBJ2-5; TRBD1 matches at 9 bases. The CDR3 totals 13 residues. Germline trimming cut 4 bases from V and 5 bases from J; bases unmatched to any gene: 2. Germline lookup yields CDR1 MNHNS and CDR2 SASEGT.

This clone was recorded a few times. The chain uses TRBV29-1 and TRBJ2-4, with TRBD1 identical over 9 bases. Losses at the gene ends were 5 bases for V and 8 bases for J; bases not matched to a gene: 4. The CDR3 extends over 12 amino acids. Germline lookup yields CDR1 SQVTM and CDR2 ANQGSEA. The CDR3 reads CSVRTGEDIQYF. The CDR3 DNA is TGCAGCGTTAGGACAGGGGAGGACATTCAGTACTTC.

This chain uses TRBV7-2 with TRBJ1-2; D gene ambiguous. V was trimmed by 1 base and J by 4 bases, leaving 7 bases between them. Germline V gene data show CDR1 as SGHTA and CDR2 as FQGNSA. The CDR3 length is 13 residues. The CDR3 DNA is TGTGCCAGCAGCTTAGACAGCCCCTATGGCTACACCTTC. Amino acids: CASSLDSPYGYTF.

This rearrangement joins TRBV5-6 to TRBJ1-1, with D perhaps matching TRBD1 (6 bases). CDR1 is SGHDT, CDR2 YYEEEE, per germline. This CDR3 is built from 13 residues. V was shortened by 5 bases and J by 1 base, with 9 bases between the two germline ends. The CDR3 region has the DNA TGTGCCAGCAGAGGACAGCCGAACACTGAAGCTTTCTTT. Translating it yields CASRGQPNTEAFF.

This clone appeared a few times. This chain uses TRBV5-1 with TRBJ1-1; 8 nucleotides align to TRBD1. CDR1 is SGHRS, CDR2 YFSETQ, per germline. CDR3 size: 14 residues. Trimming cost V 4 bases and J 1 base; bases outside gene matches: 3. The CDR3 DNA follows: TGCGCCAGCAGCCCGGGACAGGAGAACACTGAAGCTTTCTTT. This translates into CASSPGQENTEAFF.

This clone occurred a few times. This CDR3 is also generated by other DNA sequences in the sample. The chain carries TRBV2 and TRBJ2-7; D is ambiguous. CDR1 is SNHLY and CDR2 is FYNNEI in the germline V gene. This CDR3 region has 11 residues. The V gene lost 6 bases and the J gene lost 2 bases, with 5 bases spanning the gap. CDR3 DNA sequence: TGTGCCAGCAGCGTAGCCTACGAGCAGTACTTC. As protein: CASSVAYEQYF.

V usage is TRBV5-6 and J usage is TRBJ2-7; TRBD2 is a possible D gene (5 bases). Germline values: CDR1 SGHDT, CDR2 YYEEEE. This CDR3 contains 13 residues. The V end was cut by 3 bases, the J end by 6 bases, with 13 bases between. This CDR3 is CASSSGVLGEQYF. In nucleotides, the CDR3 is TGTGCCAGCAGCTCCGGGGTCCTGGGCGAGCAGTACTTC. The variable domain in full, with the rest retrieved from reference TRBV5-6 and TRBJ2-7, is DAGVTQSPTHLIKTRGQQVTLRCSPKSGHDTVSWYQQALGQGPQFIFQYYEEEERQRGNFPDRFSGHQFPNYSSELNVNALLLGDSALYLCASSSGVLGEQYFGPGTRLTVT.

The chain recombines TRBV10-3 with TRBJ1-1; 7 bases are shared with TRBD1. Trimming at V came to 0 bases and at J to 1 base, leaving 5 bases not matched to a gene. Germline CDR1 and CDR2: ENHRY and SYGVKD. The CDR3 runs to 16 residues. CDR3: CAISESTGMGNTEAFF. The CDR3 DNA sequence: TGTGCCATCAGTGAGTCGACAGGGATGGGGAACACTGAAGCTTTCTTT.

This chain uses TRBV25-1 with TRBJ2-7, with D possibly TRBD2 on 6 matching bases. There are 13 residues in the CDR3. V lost 6 bases and J 7 bases, leaving 16 bases between the germline ends. Germline CDR1 MGHDK, CDR2 SYGVNS. The CDR3 DNA reads TGTGCCAGCAGCGCCACGCGGGGCGATGAGCAGTACTTC. This codes for CASSATRGDEQYF.

J is TRBJ2-7 and V is TRBV27, with 10 bases identical to TRBD1. Germline V gene sequence: CDR1 MNHEY, CDR2 SMNVEV (reference sequence). V was pared by 5 bases and J by 6 bases, with 10 bases of the junction left unmatched. There are 15 residues in the CDR3. In DNA, the CDR3 is TGTGCCAGCAGTCCCCAGACAGGGGGCTTGGGCGAGCAGTACTTC. Its translation is CASSPQTGGLGEQYF.

This clone was counted between two and nine times. The chain couples TRBV9 to TRBJ2-6, with 7 nucleotides matching TRBD1. The ends lost 4 bases at V and 4 bases at J; junction bases unmatched: 8. The germline CDR1 and CDR2 sequences are SGDLS and YYNGEE. The CDR3 spans 16 residues. CDR3 region: CASSSRGGSGANVLTF. In nucleotides, the CDR3 is TGTGCCAGCAGCTCAAGAGGGGGCTCCGGGGCCAACGTCCTGACTTTC.

This clone has just a few counts. The chain uses TRBV5-1 and TRBJ1-6; the match to TRBD1 covers 7 bases. The CDR3 has 14 amino acids. With 4 bases clipped from V and 14 bases from J, the junction kept 12 bases outside the gene matches. The germline V gene has CDR1 SGHRS and CDR2 YFSETQ. In nucleotides, the CDR3 is TGCGCCAGCAGCGCGGGACAGCCCCAGGTTTCCCTCCACTTT. This gives the protein CASSAGQPQVSLHF.

This clone turned up a few times. The V gene is TRBV6-5, the J gene TRBJ2-5, with D unclear. The ends were cut back, 6 bases at V and 4 bases at J, with 9 bases in the middle. CDR1 is MNHEY, CDR2 SVGAGI, per germline. The CDR3 has 12 residues. CDR3 loop: CASRGNGETQYF. The CDR3 nucleotides are TGTGCCAGCAGGGGGAACGGAGAGACCCAGTACTTC.

The chain uses TRBV2 and TRBJ2-5; 7 bases line up with TRBD1. CDR1 is SNHLY, CDR2 FYNNEI, per germline. The CDR3 has 15 amino acids. Trimming at V came to 6 bases and at J to 3 bases, leaving 10 bases not matched to a gene. CDR3 in amino acids: CASSVFWDSEETQYF. CDR3 nucleotides: TGTGCCAGCAGCGTCTTTTGGGACAGCGAAGAGACCCAGTACTTC.

The sample holds a few counts of this clone. This chain joins TRBV30 and TRBJ2-3; D call uncertain. V was clipped by 4 bases and J by 0 bases, with 5 bases between them. The CDR3 runs 12 residues. Germline V lookup: CDR1 GTSNPN, CDR2 SVGIG (reference sequence). CDR3 sequence reads: CAWTSSTDTQYF. DNA of the CDR3: TGTGCCTGGACCAGCAGCACAGATACGCAGTATTTT.

This chain uses TRBV5-1 with TRBJ2-6, with D tentatively TRBD2 (5 bases). The germline CDR1 and CDR2 sequences are SGHRS and YFSETQ. CDR3 size: 17 residues. V was trimmed by 2 bases and J by 0 bases, leaving 12 bases between them. Here the CDR3 reads CASSFNPAVSGANVLTF. In DNA form, the CDR3 reads TGCGCCAGCAGCTTTAACCCAGCGGTCTCTGGGGCCAACGTCCTGACTTTC.